This T cell receptor (beta chain) was sequenced in a study of identical twins. Unique molecular identifiers were present on the cDNA, which also gained a universal primer site by template switching. MiXCR, applied by TCRdb to the 5' RACE reads, yields one record per CDR3 protein. Here the sample spans hundreds of thousands of distinct CDR3 sequences, around 5.7% being singletons. Only healthy Caucasians were enrolled as donors. This clonotype was recorded at least ten times. Its antigen is not known. General study results and limits: Twins' excess sharing was less marked for out-of-frame beta sequences.

Deletions cut 6 bases from V and 4 bases from J, with 16 bases between. This CDR3 contains 15 residues. Germline CDR1 MNHEY, CDR2 SMNVEV (reference sequence). Specimen: naive T cells sorted from blood. V gene TRBV27 combines with J gene TRBJ2-1, with D perhaps matching TRBD2 (6 bases). The sequence derives from a man between 18 and 35 years old in good health. For the CDR3, the DNA is TGTGCCAGCAGCGGGACTTCCTCTCTTTACAATGAGCAGTTCTTC. Amino acid sequence: CASSGTSSLYNEQFF.